Following are 9 T cell receptor beta chains from one sample sequenced in a study of T cell responses to AZD1222 COVID-19 vaccine. Here immunoSEQ multiplex PCR was the method, and the copy in TCRdb shows in-frame clones only, minus some. Of about 140,000 clones in the sample, 80% to 95% were seen once. This specimen consisted of peripheral blood, obtained on day 0 of AZD1222 vaccination. Receptor source: an adult in good health.

V is TRBV11-2 and J is TRBJ2-3; 9 bases are shared with TRBD2. The CDR3 covers 18 residues. Germline V gene lookup returns CDR1 SGHAT and CDR2 FQNNGV. V shed 1 base and J 2 bases; nucleotides not matched to a gene: 10. The CDR3: CASSLGGRAGGVTDTQYF. The CDR3 DNA reads as TGTGCCAGCAGCTTAGGCGGGAGGGCCGGTGGGGTCACAGATACGCAGTATTTT. The whole variable domain, remainder taken from reference TRBV11-2 and TRBJ2-3, is EAGVAQSPRYKIIEKRQSVAFWCNPISGHATLYWYQQILGQGPKLLIQFQNNGVVDDSQLPKDRFSAERLKGVDSTLKIQPAKLEDSAVYLCASSLGGRAGGVTDTQYFGPGTRLTVL.

This rearrangement joins TRBV7-3 to TRBJ1-1; no clear D gene. Deletions cut 5 bases from V and 4 bases from J, with 11 bases between. The V gene's germline CDR1 is SGHTA and CDR2 FQGTGA. This CDR3 comprises 13 residues. CDR3 protein: CASSPLAGTEAFF. CDR3 bases: TGTGCCAGCAGCCCCCTTGCGGGCACTGAAGCTTTCTTT.

This clone was seen once. V gene TRBV7-9 combines with J gene TRBJ2-7; a weak D match, TRBD1 (6 bases). Per germline, CDR1 SEHNR and CDR2 FQNEAQ (reference sequence). This CDR3 has 12 amino acids. Trimming removed 4 bases from V and 8 bases from J, with 12 bases in between. CDR3 sequence reads: CASSSTRGKQYF. The CDR3 coding sequence is TGTGCCAGCAGCTCCACTAGGGGGAAGCAGTACTTC.

V usage is TRBV2 and J usage is TRBJ2-7; 9 nucleotides align to TRBD2. The ends lost 4 bases at V and 5 bases at J; junction bases unmatched: 6. Germline loops: CDR1 SNHLY, CDR2 FYNNEI. The CDR3 runs 14 residues. The CDR3 DNA reads as TGTGCCAGCAGTGGACTAGCGGATGAGGACGAGCAGTACTTC. This encodes CASSGLADEDEQYF.

J is TRBJ2-7 and V is TRBV10-3; D gene uncertain. Germline V gives CDR1 ENHRY, CDR2 SYGVKD. The CDR3 is made up of 15 amino acids. Trimming shortened V by 0 bases and J by 3 bases, and 12 bases separated the two germline ends. DNA of the CDR3: TGTGCCATCAGTGAGTCGTTAGGGTCAGGCTACGAGCAGTACTTC. It is translated as CAISESLGSGYEQYF.

This chain joins TRBV19 and TRBJ1-5; D may be TRBD1 (6 bases). With 1 base removed from V and 1 base from J, the gap between germline ends came to 8 bases. CDR1 LNHDA and CDR2 SQIVND come from the germline V gene (reference sequence). The CDR3 length is 15 residues. CDR3 DNA: TGTGCCAGTAGTATAGGGACAGCAAGCAATCAGCCCCAGCATTTT. Protein sequence: CASSIGTASNQPQHF. Variable domain in full (rest from reference TRBV19 and TRBJ1-5): DGGITQSPKYLFRKEGQNVTLSCEQNLNHDAMYWYRQDPGQGLRLIYYSQIVNDFQKGDIAEGYSVSREKKESFPLTVTSAQKNPTAFYLCASSIGTASNQPQHFGDGTRLSIL.

The CDR3 DNA follows: TGTGCCACCAGCAGATACCCGACGGGAGGCTCGGGAGATACGCAGTATTTT. Amino acids: CATSRYPTGGSGDTQYF. This chain links TRBV15 with TRBJ2-3, with TRBD2 matching 7 bases. The CDR3 loop spans 17 amino acids. With 2 bases clipped from V and 5 bases from J, the junction kept 13 bases outside the gene matches. Germline CDR1 reads LNHNV; CDR2 reads YYDKDF (reference sequence).

This chain uses TRBV2 with TRBJ2-1, with 13 positions matching TRBD2. Trimming at V came to 8 bases and at J to 5 bases, leaving 3 bases not matched to a gene. CDR1 and CDR2 from the germline V gene are SNHLY and FYNNEI. The CDR3 totals 14 residues. CDR3 coding DNA: TGTGCCAGCGGCGGACTAGCGGGAGACAATGAGCAGTTCTTC. This encodes CASGGLAGDNEQFF.

The V and J genes are TRBV2 and TRBJ2-7, with D perhaps matching TRBD2 (6 bases). V was pared by 10 bases and J by 7 bases, with 20 bases between. The germline CDR1 and CDR2 sequences are SNHLY and FYNNEI. The CDR3 length is 13 residues. CDR3 sequence: CATPGRRAGEQYF. In DNA form, the CDR3 reads TGTGCCACCCCGGGGAGACGGGCGGGGGAGCAGTACTTC.